Sequencing of this T cell receptor (beta chain) was carried out in a study of cytomegalovirus exposure and HLA in healthy donors. Profiled with immunoSEQ multiplex PCR; TCRdb holds only in-frame clones, not every one. The sample includes 45,000 to 65,000 clones, 75% to 95% of them seen just once. With 3 bases removed from V and 0 bases from J, the gap between germline ends came to 14 bases. This CDR3 is 16 amino acids long. CDR1 SGDLS and CDR2 YYNGEE come from the germline V gene. The sample taken for sequencing was PBMCs. The chain uses TRBV9 and TRBJ2-3; TRBD2 might be the D (5 bases). The sequence came from a man younger than 35 in good health and CMV-seronegative. CDR3 nucleotides: TGTGCCAGCAGCGCCCCGACCCAGCGGAGCACAGATACGCAGTATTTT. This codes for CASSAPTQRSTDTQYF. Full variable domain (outside the CDR3, taken from reference TRBV9 and TRBJ2-3): DSGVTQTPKHLITATGQRVTLRCSPRSGDLSVYWYQQSLDQGLQFLIQYYNGEERAKGNILERFSAQQFPDLHSELNLSSLELGDSALYFCASSAPTQRSTDTQYFGPGTRLTVL.